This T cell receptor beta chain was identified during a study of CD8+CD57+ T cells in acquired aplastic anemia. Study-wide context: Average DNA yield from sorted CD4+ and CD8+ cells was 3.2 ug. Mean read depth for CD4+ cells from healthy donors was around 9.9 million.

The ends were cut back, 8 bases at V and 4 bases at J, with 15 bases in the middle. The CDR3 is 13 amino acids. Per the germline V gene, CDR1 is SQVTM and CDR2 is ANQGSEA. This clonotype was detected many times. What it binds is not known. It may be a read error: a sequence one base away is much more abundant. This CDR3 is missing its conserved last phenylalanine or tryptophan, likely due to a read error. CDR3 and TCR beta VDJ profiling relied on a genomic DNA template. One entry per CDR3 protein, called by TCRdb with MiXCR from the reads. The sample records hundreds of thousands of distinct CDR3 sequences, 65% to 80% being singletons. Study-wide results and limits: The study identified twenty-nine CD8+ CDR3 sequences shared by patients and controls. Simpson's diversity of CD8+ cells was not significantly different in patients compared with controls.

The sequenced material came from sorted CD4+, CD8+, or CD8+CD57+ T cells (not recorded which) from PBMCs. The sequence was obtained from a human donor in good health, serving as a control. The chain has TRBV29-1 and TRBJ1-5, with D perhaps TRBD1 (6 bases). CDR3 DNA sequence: TGCAGCACTGGGACAAACCCTAATCAGCCCCAGCATCTT. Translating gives CSTGTNPNQPQHL.